A single sample gave rise to the 23 T cell receptor beta chains below, sequenced in a study of T cell clonality in common variable immunodeficiency. Antigens of these TCRs are unknown. Clones were read by immunoSEQ multiplex PCR, and TCRdb kept only the in-frame ones, dropping some. The repertoire consists of 20,000 or so clones, none detected only once. General observations from the study: In common variable immunodeficiency, TCR beta chains reportedly carried fewer deletions and N-nucleotide insertions.

Sequencing was done on a sample of peripheral blood mononuclear cells. The receptor source for this set is a human donor with common variable immunodeficiency.

This clone was found many times. This CDR3 is CAWTRDSANEKLFF. The DNA read from the CDR3 is TGTGCCTGGACCCGGGACAGCGCTAATGAAAAA. The chain couples TRBV30 to TRBJ1-4, with 7 bases aligning to TRBD1. With the read ending 3 residues before the CDR3 end, the germline J gene is used to fill in that end. Germline lookup yields CDR1 GTSNPN and CDR2 SVGIG (reference sequence). Germline trimming cut 4 bases from V and 3 bases from J; bases unmatched to any gene: 5. The CDR3 sequence is 14 residues long.

This clone was found many times. The sequence runs out 3 residues before the end of the CDR3; the remainder is reconstructed from the germline J gene. The rearrangement joins TRBV11-2 to TRBJ1-2; D perhaps matches TRBD1 (5 bases). This CDR3 has 13 amino acids. Germline V CDR1 and CDR2: SGHAT, FQNNGV. V was trimmed by 6 bases and J by 7 bases, leaving 15 bases between them. The CDR3 region is CASSPGFQGGYTF. The sequenced part of the CDR3 DNA is TGTGCCAGCAGTCCAGGGTTCCAGGGTGGC.

This clone was counted ten times or more. The CDR3 end lies 3 residues beyond the end of the read and is filled in from the germline J gene. This rearrangement joins TRBV11-2 to TRBJ2-1; D is ambiguous. Germline assignment: CDR1 SGHAT and CDR2 FQNNGV. This CDR3 has 13 amino acids. The germline V and J ends were trimmed by 1 base and 8 bases, with 9 bases remaining between them. Partial CDR3 DNA: TGTGCCAGCAGCTTAGGGCTGATGGATGAG. It codes for CASSLGLMDE. The full CDR3 protein reads CASSLGLMDEQFF.

This clone has ten or more counts. The CDR3 extends 3 residues past the end of the read, so its final part is completed from the germline J gene. The chain recombines TRBV7-8 with TRBJ2-2; 16 bases are a match to TRBD2. Germline lookup yields CDR1 SGHVS and CDR2 FQNEAQ. V shed 5 bases and J 4 bases; nucleotides not matched to a gene: 7. The CDR3 is made up of 18 amino acids. Incomplete CDR3 DNA: TGTGCCAGCAGCCTACCGGGACTAGCGGGAGGGGGCACCGGGGAG. Translation: CASSLPGLAGGGTGE. The full CDR3 is CASSLPGLAGGGTGELFF.

To note about this clone: The identical CDR3 is also encoded by other nucleotide sequences in the sample. The DNA read from the CDR3 is TGCGCCAGCAGCCGGGGACAGAATCTCGCAGATACG. It yields the protein CASSRGQNLADT. The whole CDR3 protein is CASSRGQNLADTQYF. The chain couples TRBV5-1 to TRBJ2-3; 7 nucleotides match TRBD1. The read finishes 3 residues shy of the CDR3 end, and the germline J gene is used to complete it. J lost 4 bases, V lost 4 bases, and 9 bases had no gene match. The CDR3 totals 15 residues. Germline CDR1 reads SGHRS; CDR2 reads YFSETQ.

This clone has a count of ten or more. The read ends 3 residues early relative to the CDR3; the germline J gene fills the gap. The chain has TRBV20-1 and TRBJ2-1, with TRBD2 identical over 9 bases. This CDR3 comprises 14 residues. Germline lookup yields CDR1 DFQATT and CDR2 SNEGSKA (reference sequence). Trimming took 3 bases from V and 6 from J; bases not matched to a gene: 6. The chain's CDR3 is CSARDSGRSNEQFF. The covered CDR3 bases are TGCAGTGCTAGGGATAGCGGGAGATCCAATGAG.

This clone was recorded many times. The read comes to an end 3 residues before the CDR3 does, leaving the germline J gene to fill in the end. The genes are TRBV20-1 and TRBJ1-6, with 8 positions matching TRBD1. The CDR3 contains 16 residues. Germline V gene data show CDR1 as DFQATT and CDR2 as SNEGSKA (reference sequence). Trimming cost V 0 bases and J 4 bases; bases outside gene matches: 5. CDR3 protein: CSARDIGQGYNSPLHF. The sequenced CDR3 bases are TGCAGTGCTAGAGATATCGGACAGGGTTATAATTCACCC.

The CDR3 bases that were read are TGTGCCAGCAGCTTAACGGGGGGTTGGCCCGGGGAG. Its protein product is CASSLTGGWPGE. The CDR3, in full, reads CASSLTGGWPGELFF. The chain uses TRBV7-3 and TRBJ2-2, with D perhaps TRBD2 (6 bases). The CDR3 end falls 3 residues outside the read, so it is completed with the germline J gene. Per germline, CDR1 SGHTA and CDR2 FQGTGA. The CDR3 consists of 15 residues. V lost 0 bases, J lost 6 bases, and 11 bases lay in between.

On this clone itself: The read finishes 3 residues shy of the CDR3 end, and the germline J gene is used to complete it. The chain links TRBV30 to TRBJ2-3; 7 bases fit TRBD2. Looked up from germline, CDR1 is GTSNPN and CDR2 is SVGIG (reference sequence). This CDR3 comprises 13 residues. The CDR3 is CASSGLLGPTQYF. The covered CDR3 bases are TGTGCCAGTAGCGGGCTACTAGGGCCCACG. The variable domain in full, completed from reference TRBV30 and TRBJ2-3, reads SQTIHQWPATLVQPVGSPLSLECTVEGTSNPNLYWYRQAAGRGLQLLFYSVGIGQISSEVPQNLSASRPQDRQFILSSKKLLLSDSGFYLCASSGLLGPTQYFGPGTRLTVL.

This clone was found many times. The read halts 3 residues ahead of the CDR3 end, with the missing end drawn from the germline J gene. The J gene is TRBJ2-1, the V gene TRBV12-3 or TRBV12-4, with 7 bases matching TRBD2. This CDR3 region has 15 residues. V was pared by 2 bases and J by 7 bases, with 8 bases of the junction left unmatched. CDR3: CASSLSLAVGNEQFF. The sequenced part of the CDR3 DNA is TGTGCCAGCAGTTTAAGTCTAGCGGTGGGAAATGAG.

This clone was found many times. The sequenced fragment ends 3 residues before the CDR3 boundary, so the rest is inferred from the germline J gene. The gene calls are TRBV2 and TRBJ2-2; 9 nucleotides agree with TRBD1. V gave up 10 bases and J gave up 5 bases; unmatched junction bases: 8. Germline CDR1 SNHLY, CDR2 FYNNEI. The CDR3 runs 14 residues. CDR3 bases read: TGTGCCACTGTACAGGGGGCGAGGACCGGGGAG. Its translation is CATVQGARTGE. The full CDR3 is CATVQGARTGELFF.

By share, this clone counts as medium-sized. The read terminates 3 residues before the CDR3 end, so the remaining end is supplied by the germline J gene. V and J are TRBV29-1 and TRBJ2-5, with TRBD2 matching over 8 bases. With V trimmed by 3 bases and J by 6 bases, 9 bases remained unmatched. The germline V gene has CDR1 SQVTM and CDR2 ANQGSEA. CDR3 length: 14 residues. The DNA read from the CDR3 is TGCAGCGTTGATCCGGGACTAGGGGCCCAGACC. Translated: CSVDPGLGAQT. The whole CDR3 sequence reads CSVDPGLGAQTQYF. The entire variable domain, with the rest obtained from reference TRBV29-1 and TRBJ2-5, is as follows: SAVISQKPSRDICQRGTSLTIQCQVDSQVTMMFWYRQQPGQSLTLIATANQGSEATYESGFVIDKFPISRPNLTFSTLTVSNMSPEDSSIYLCSVDPGLGAQTQYFGPGTRLLVL.

Worth noting for this clone: The sequence runs out 3 residues before the end of the CDR3; the remainder is reconstructed from the germline J gene. This chain links TRBV6-2 or TRBV6-3 with TRBJ1-1, with 7 positions matching TRBD1. The V gene's germline CDR1 is MNHEY and CDR2 SVGEGT. Trimming cost V 6 bases and J 3 bases; bases outside gene matches: 7. CDR3 size: 14 residues. This chain's CDR3 is CASSYRQGHTEAFF. The DNA read from the CDR3 is TGTGCCAGCAGCTACCGACAGGGCCACACTGAA.

This clone showed up just a few times. The read terminates 3 residues before the CDR3 end, so the remaining end is supplied by the germline J gene. V usage is TRBV20-1 and J usage is TRBJ1-1, with D tentatively TRBD1 (6 bases). The V gene's germline CDR1 is DFQATT and CDR2 SNEGSKA (reference sequence). CDR3 length equals 15 residues. The sequenced part of the CDR3 DNA is TGCAGTGCCACACCCTCCAGACAGGTCGGGTCCGAG. This translates into CSATPSRQVGSE. The complete CDR3 sequence is CSATPSRQVGSEAFF.

There are many counts of this clone. With the read ending 3 residues before the CDR3 end, the germline J gene is used to fill in that end. This chain joins TRBV6-1 and TRBJ2-7; 13 positions agree with TRBD2. The CDR3 is 16 amino acids. In germline, CDR1 is MNHNS, CDR2 SASEGT. J was trimmed by 3 bases and V by 2 bases; bases with no gene match: 4. The CDR3: CASSEPWTSGSYEQYF. The DNA read from the CDR3 is TGTGCCAGCAGTGAACCTTGGACTAGCGGGAGCTACGAG.

Concerning this clone itself: The CDR3 end is not reached by the read, which stops 3 residues before it; the germline J gene fills it in. In the same sample, other DNA sequences code for this CDR3. V gene TRBV7-9 combines with J gene TRBJ1-5; D may be TRBD1 (5 bases). Trimming stripped 1 base from V and 1 base from J, with 5 bases between. The CDR3 has 14 residues. In germline, CDR1 is SEHNR, CDR2 FQNEAQ (reference sequence). CDR3 residues: CASSLEGSNQPQHF. The sequenced CDR3 bases are TGTGCCAGCAGCTTAGAGGGGAGCAATCAGCCC. The whole variable domain, remainder taken from reference TRBV7-9 and TRBJ1-5, is DTGVSQNPRHKITKRGQNVTFRCDPISEHNRLYWYRQTLGQGPEFLTYFQNEAQLEKSRLLSDRFSAERPKGSFSTLEIQRTEQGDSAMYLCASSLEGSNQPQHFGDGTRLSIL.

In the case of this clone: The CDR3 extends 3 residues past the end of the read, so its final part is completed from the germline J gene. V gene TRBV30 combines with J gene TRBJ1-3; no clear D gene. The CDR3 length is 14 residues. V was cut by 0 bases and J by 4 bases, with 10 bases left in between. Germline lookup yields CDR1 GTSNPN and CDR2 SVGIG (reference sequence). The CDR3 region is CAWSVHRVGNTIYF. The CDR3 DNA, read in part, is TGTGCCTGGAGTGTGCATAGGGTAGGAAACACC.

Ten or more counts support this clone. The CDR3 end is not reached by the read, which stops 3 residues before it; the germline J gene fills it in. V and J are TRBV19 and TRBJ2-3; D is possibly TRBD1 (7 bases). The CDR3 contains 14 residues. CDR1 and CDR2 (germline): LNHDA, SQIVND (reference sequence). Trimming removed 7 bases at V and 4 bases at J, with 15 bases between. CDR3 region: CASTLGGGSDTQYF. Incomplete CDR3 DNA: TGTGCCAGTACTCTCGGAGGGGGCTCAGATACG.

At least ten counts were recorded for this clone. The CDR3 end lies 3 residues beyond the end of the read and is filled in from the germline J gene. The V gene is TRBV2, the J gene TRBJ1-1; weak D call: TRBD1 (6 bases). Per the germline V gene, CDR1 is SNHLY and CDR2 is FYNNEI. This CDR3 spans 13 amino acids. Trimming shortened V by 7 bases and J by 1 base, and 10 bases separated the two germline ends. CDR3 amino acids: CASIQGSNTEAFF. The sequenced CDR3 bases are TGTGCCAGCATTCAGGGGTCGAACACTGAA.

This clone was recorded at least ten times. The CDR3 extends 3 residues past the end of the read, so its final part is completed from the germline J gene. The chain uses TRBV30 and TRBJ1-2, with 8 positions matching TRBD1. V dropped 3 bases and J dropped 7; count of bases not matched to a gene: 7. Germline CDR1 and CDR2: GTSNPN and SVGIG (reference sequence). CDR3 size: 13 residues. This CDR3 reads CAWRGQAGSGYTF. CDR3 DNA (partial): TGTGCCTGGAGGGGACAGGCAGGTAGTGGC.

This clone was detected many times. Sequencing ends 3 residues short of the CDR3 end; the germline J gene provides the rest. This chain joins TRBV7-9 and TRBJ1-5, with D possibly TRBD1 on 6 matching bases. Germline V gene data show CDR1 as SEHNR and CDR2 as FQNEAQ (reference sequence). The CDR3 totals 14 residues. V lost 6 bases and J 3 bases, leaving 12 bases between the germline ends. Incomplete CDR3 DNA: TGTGCCAGCAGTCATCAGGGGACCAATCAGCCC. Translated, it gives CASSHQGTNQP. The full CDR3 protein reads CASSHQGTNQPQHF.

This clone was observed many times. The CDR3 goes on 3 residues after the read ends, and that part is filled in from the germline J gene. J is TRBJ2-6 and V is TRBV5-1; 8 nucleotides align to TRBD1. Germline-derived CDR1 and CDR2 are SGHRS and YFSETQ. The CDR3 contains 16 residues. V was pared by 2 bases and J by 2 bases, with 3 bases of the junction left unmatched. The part of the CDR3 DNA that was read is TGCGCCAGCAGCTTCTCAGGGGGCACTGGGGCCAACGTC. Encoded protein: CASSFSGGTGANV. The whole CDR3 reads CASSFSGGTGANVLTF.

This clone has just a few counts. The CDR3 sequence is CASRQYNEQFF. CDR3 bases read: TGTGCCAGTAGACAATACAATGAG. The chain couples TRBV19 to TRBJ2-1; D remains ambiguous. The CDR3 goes on 3 residues after the read ends, and that part is filled in from the germline J gene. V was shortened by 6 bases and J by 4 bases, with 4 bases between the two germline ends. The CDR3 has 11 amino acids. The germline gives CDR1 LNHDA, CDR2 SQIVND (reference sequence). The whole variable domain, filled in from reference TRBV19 and TRBJ2-1, reads DGGITQSPKYLFRKEGQNVTLSCEQNLNHDAMYWYRQDPGQGLRLIYYSQIVNDFQKGDIAEGYSVSREKKESFPLTVTSAQKNPTAFYLCASRQYNEQFFGPGTRLTVL.